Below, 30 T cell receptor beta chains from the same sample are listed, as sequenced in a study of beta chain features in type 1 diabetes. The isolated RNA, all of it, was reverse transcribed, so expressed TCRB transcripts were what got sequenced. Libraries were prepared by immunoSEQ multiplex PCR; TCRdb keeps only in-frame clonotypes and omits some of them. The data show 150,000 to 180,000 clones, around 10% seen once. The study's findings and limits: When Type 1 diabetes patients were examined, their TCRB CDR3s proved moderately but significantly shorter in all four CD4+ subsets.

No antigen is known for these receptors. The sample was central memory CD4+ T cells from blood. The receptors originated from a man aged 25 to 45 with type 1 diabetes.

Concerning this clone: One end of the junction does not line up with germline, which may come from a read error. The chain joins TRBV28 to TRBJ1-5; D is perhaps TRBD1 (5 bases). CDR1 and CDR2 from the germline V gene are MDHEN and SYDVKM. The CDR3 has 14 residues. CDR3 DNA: TGTGCCAGCAGTCCTGACAGCTATAATCAGCCCCAGCACTTT. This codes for CASSPDSYNQPQHF.

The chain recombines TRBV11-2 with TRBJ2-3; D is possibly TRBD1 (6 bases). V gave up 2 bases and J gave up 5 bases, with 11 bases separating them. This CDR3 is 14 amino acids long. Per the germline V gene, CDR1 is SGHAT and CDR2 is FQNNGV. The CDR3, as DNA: TGTGCCAGCAGCTTAATGGCAGGGGAAGATACGCAGTATTTT. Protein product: CASSLMAGEDTQYF.

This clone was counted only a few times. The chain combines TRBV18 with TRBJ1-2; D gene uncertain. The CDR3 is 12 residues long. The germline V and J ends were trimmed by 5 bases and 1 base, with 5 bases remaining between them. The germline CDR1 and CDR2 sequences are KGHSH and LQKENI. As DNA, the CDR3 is TGTGCCAGCTCAGACAATAACTATGGCTACACCTTC. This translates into CASSDNNYGYTF.

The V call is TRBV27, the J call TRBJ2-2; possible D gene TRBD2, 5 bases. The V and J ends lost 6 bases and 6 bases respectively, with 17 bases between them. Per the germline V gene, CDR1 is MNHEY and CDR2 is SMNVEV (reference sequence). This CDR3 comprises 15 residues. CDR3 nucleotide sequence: TGTGCCAGCAGGCCAGTGTGGGAGAGACCCGGGGAGCTGTTTTTT. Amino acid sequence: CASRPVWERPGELFF.

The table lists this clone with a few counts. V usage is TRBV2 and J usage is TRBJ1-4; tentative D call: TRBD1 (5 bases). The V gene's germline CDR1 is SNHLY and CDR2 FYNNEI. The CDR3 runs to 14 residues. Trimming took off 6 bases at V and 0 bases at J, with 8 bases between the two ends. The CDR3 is CASRTGATNEKLFF. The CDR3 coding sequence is TGTGCCAGCAGAACAGGAGCAACTAATGAAAAACTGTTTTTT.

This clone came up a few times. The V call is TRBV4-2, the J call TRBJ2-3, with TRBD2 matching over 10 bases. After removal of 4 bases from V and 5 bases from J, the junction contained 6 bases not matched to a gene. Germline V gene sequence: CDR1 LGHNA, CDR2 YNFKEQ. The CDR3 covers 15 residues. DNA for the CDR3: TGTGCCAGCAGCCGGACTAGCGGAACGGGAGATACGCAGTATTTT. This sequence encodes CASSRTSGTGDTQYF.

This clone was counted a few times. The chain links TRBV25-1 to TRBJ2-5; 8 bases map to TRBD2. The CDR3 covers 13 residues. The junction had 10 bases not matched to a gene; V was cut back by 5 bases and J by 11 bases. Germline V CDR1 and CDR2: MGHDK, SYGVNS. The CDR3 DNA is TGTGCCAGCAGTACCGCTTTAGCGGGGAGGCAGTACTTC. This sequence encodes CASSTALAGRQYF.

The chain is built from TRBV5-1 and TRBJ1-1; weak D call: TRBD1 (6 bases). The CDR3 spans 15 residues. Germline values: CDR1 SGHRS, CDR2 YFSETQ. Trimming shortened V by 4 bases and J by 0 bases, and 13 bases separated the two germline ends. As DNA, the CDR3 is TGCGCCAGCAGCCGACAGGTGGACATGAACACTGAAGCTTTCTTT. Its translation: CASSRQVDMNTEAFF. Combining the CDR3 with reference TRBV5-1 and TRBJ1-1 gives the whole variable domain KAGVTQTPRYLIKTRGQQVTLSCSPISGHRSVSWYQQTPGQGLQFLFEYFSETQRNKGNFPGRFSGRQFSNSRSEMNVSTLELGDSALYLCASSRQVDMNTEAFFGQGTRLTVV.

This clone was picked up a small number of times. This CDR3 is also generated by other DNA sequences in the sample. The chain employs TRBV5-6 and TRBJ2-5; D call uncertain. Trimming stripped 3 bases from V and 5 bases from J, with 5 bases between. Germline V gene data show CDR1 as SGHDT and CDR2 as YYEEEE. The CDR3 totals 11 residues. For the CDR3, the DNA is TGTGCCAGCAGCTCGAGGGAGACCCAGTACTTC. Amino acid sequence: CASSSRETQYF. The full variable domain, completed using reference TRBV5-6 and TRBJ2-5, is DAGVTQSPTHLIKTRGQQVTLRCSPKSGHDTVSWYQQALGQGPQFIFQYYEEEERQRGNFPDRFSGHQFPNYSSELNVNALLLGDSALYLCASSSRETQYFGPGTRLLVL.

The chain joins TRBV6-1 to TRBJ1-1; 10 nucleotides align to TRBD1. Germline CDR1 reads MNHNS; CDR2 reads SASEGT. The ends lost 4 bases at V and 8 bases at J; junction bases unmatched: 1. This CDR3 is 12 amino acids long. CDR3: CASSVDRGEAFF. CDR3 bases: TGTGCCAGCAGTGTGGACAGGGGGGAAGCTTTCTTT.

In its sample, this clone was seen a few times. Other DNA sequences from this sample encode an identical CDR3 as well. In nucleotides, the CDR3 is TGTGCCAGCAGTTCCACAGGAGAGAACACTGAAGCTTTCTTT. This encodes CASSSTGENTEAFF. This rearrangement joins TRBV28 to TRBJ1-1; TRBD1 is a possible D gene (5 bases). V lost 4 bases and J lost 1, with 10 bases in between. The CDR3 sequence is 14 residues long. CDR1 MDHEN and CDR2 SYDVKM come from the germline V gene.

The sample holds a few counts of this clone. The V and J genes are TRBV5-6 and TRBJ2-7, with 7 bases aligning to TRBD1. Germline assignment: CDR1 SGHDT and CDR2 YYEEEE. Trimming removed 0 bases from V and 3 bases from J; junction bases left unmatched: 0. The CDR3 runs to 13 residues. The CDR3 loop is CASSLGTGYEQYF. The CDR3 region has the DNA TGTGCCAGCAGCTTGGGGACAGGCTACGAGCAGTACTTC. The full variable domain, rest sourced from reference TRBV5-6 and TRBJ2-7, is DAGVTQSPTHLIKTRGQQVTLRCSPKSGHDTVSWYQQALGQGPQFIFQYYEEEERQRGNFPDRFSGHQFPNYSSELNVNALLLGDSALYLCASSLGTGYEQYFGPGTRLTVT.

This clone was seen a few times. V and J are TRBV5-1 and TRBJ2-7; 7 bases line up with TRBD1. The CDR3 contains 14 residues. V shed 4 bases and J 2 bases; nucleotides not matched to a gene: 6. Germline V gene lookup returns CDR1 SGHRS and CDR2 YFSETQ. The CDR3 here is CASSAWDRPYEQYF. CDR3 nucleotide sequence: TGCGCCAGCAGCGCGTGGGACAGACCCTACGAGCAGTACTTC.

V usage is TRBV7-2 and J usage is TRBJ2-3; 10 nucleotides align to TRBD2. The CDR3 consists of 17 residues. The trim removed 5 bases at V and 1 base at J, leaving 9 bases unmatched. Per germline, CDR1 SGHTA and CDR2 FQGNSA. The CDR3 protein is CASSRKGGTSGTDTQYF. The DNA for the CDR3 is TGTGCCAGCAGCCGTAAAGGGGGGACTAGCGGCACAGATACGCAGTATTTT.

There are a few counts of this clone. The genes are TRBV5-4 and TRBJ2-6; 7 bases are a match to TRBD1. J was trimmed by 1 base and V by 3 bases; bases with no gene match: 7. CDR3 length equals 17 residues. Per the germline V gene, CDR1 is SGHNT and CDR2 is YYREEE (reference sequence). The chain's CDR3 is CASSYTKTGSGANVLTF. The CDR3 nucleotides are TGTGCCAGCAGCTACACCAAGACAGGGTCTGGGGCCAACGTCCTGACTTTC.

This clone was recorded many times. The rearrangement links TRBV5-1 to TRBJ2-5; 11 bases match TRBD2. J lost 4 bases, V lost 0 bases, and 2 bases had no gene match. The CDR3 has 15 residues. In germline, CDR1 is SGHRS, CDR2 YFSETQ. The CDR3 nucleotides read TGCGCCAGCAGCTTGGCCGGGACTAGCGGAGAGACCCAGTACTTC. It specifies CASSLAGTSGETQYF.

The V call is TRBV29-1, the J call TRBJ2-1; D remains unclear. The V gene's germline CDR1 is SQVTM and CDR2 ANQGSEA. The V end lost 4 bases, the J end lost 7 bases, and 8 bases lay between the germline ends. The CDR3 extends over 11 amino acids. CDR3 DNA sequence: TGCAGCGTTGGATCCGGGAATGAGCAGTTCTTC. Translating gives CSVGSGNEQFF.

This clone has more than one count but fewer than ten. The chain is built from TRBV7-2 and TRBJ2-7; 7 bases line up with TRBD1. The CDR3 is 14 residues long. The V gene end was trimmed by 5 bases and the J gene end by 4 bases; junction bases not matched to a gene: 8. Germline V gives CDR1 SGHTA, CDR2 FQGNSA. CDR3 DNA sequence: TGTGCCAGCAGCCGAACAGGGGATTGGTACGAGCAGTACTTC. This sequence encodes CASSRTGDWYEQYF.

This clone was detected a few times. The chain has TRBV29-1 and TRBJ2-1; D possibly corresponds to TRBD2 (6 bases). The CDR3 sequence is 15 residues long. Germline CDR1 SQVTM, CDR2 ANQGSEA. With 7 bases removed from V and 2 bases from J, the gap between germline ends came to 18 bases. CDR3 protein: CSGEGTRRAYNEQFF. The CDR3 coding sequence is TGCAGCGGAGAAGGAACCCGGAGGGCCTACAATGAGCAGTTCTTC.

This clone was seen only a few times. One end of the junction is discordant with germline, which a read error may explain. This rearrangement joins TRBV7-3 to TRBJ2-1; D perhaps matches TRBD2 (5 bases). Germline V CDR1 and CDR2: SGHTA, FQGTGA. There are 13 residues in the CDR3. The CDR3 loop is CASGRGSSNEQFF. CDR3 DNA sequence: TGTGCCAGCGGGAGAGGCTCCTCCAATGAGCAGTTCTTC.

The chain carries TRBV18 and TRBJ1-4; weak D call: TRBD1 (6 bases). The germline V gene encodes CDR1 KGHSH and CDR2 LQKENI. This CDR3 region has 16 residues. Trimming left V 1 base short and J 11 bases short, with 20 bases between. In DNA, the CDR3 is TGTGCCAGCTCACCACAACTACAGGGATGGGATCTCAAACTGTTTTTT. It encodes CASSPQLQGWDLKLFF.

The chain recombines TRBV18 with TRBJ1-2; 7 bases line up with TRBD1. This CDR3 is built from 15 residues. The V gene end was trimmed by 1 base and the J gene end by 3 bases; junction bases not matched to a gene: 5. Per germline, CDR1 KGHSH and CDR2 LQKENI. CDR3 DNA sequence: TGTGCCAGCTCACCACGCCCCAGGGGGGACTATGGCTACACCTTC. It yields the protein CASSPRPRGDYGYTF. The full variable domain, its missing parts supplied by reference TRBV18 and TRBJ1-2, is NAGVMQNPRHLVRRRGQEARLRCSPMKGHSHVYWYRQLPEEGLKFMVYLQKENIIDESGMPKERFSAEFPKEGPSILRIQQVVRGDSAAYFCASSPRPRGDYGYTFGSGTRLTVV.

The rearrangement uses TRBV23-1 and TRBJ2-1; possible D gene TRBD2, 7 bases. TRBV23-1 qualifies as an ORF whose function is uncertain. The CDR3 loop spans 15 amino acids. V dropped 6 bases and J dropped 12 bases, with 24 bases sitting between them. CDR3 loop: CASSHKGGAPGGQFF. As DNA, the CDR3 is TGCGCCAGCAGCCATAAAGGGGGGGCCCCTGGTGGGCAGTTCTTC.

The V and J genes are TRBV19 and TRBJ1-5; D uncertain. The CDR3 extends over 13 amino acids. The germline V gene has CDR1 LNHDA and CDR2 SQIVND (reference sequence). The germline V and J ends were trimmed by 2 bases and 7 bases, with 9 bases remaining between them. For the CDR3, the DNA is TGTGCCAGTAGTATAATGGCGGGGCAGCCCCAGCATTTT. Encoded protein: CASSIMAGQPQHF.

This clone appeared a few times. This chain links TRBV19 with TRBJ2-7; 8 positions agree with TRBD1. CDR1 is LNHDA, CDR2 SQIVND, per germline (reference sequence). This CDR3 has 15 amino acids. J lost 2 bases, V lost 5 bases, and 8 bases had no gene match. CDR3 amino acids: CASSLRQGLTYEQYF. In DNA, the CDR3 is TGTGCCAGTAGTCTGCGACAGGGGCTCACCTACGAGCAGTACTTC.

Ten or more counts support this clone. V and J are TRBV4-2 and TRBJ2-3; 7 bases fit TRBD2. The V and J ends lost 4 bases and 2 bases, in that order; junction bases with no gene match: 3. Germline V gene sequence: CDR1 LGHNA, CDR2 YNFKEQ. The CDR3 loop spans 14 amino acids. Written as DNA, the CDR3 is TGTGCCAGCAGCCGGGACTACGACACAGATACGCAGTATTTT. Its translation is CASSRDYDTDTQYF.

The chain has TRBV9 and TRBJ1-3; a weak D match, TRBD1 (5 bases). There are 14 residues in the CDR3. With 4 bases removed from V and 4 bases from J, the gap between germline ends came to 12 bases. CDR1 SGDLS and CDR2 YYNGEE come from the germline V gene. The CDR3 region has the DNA TGTGCCAGCAGCCCAAGACAGTGGGGAAACACCATATATTTT. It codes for CASSPRQWGNTIYF. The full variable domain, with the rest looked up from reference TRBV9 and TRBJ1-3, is DSGVTQTPKHLITATGQRVTLRCSPRSGDLSVYWYQQSLDQGLQFLIQYYNGEERAKGNILERFSAQQFPDLHSELNLSSLELGDSALYFCASSPRQWGNTIYFGEGSWLTVV.

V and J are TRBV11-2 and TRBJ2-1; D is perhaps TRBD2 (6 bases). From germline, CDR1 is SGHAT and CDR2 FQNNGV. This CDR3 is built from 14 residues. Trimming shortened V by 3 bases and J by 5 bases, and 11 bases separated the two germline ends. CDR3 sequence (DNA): TGTGCCAGCAGCTTGGAGGGAATGGACAATGAGCAGTTCTTC. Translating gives CASSLEGMDNEQFF.

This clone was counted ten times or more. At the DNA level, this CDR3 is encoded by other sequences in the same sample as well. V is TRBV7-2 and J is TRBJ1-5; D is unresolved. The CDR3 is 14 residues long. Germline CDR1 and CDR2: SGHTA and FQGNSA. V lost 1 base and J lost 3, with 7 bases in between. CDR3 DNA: TGTGCCAGCAGCTTAGACAGTGTCAATCAGCCCCAGCATTTT. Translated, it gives CASSLDSVNQPQHF.

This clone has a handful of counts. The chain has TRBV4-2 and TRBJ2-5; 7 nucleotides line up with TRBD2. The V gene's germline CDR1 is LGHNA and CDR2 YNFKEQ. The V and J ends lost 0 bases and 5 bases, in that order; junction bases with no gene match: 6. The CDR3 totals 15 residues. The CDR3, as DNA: TGTGCCAGCAGCCAAGATGGGGGAGGGAGGGAGACCCAGTACTTC. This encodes CASSQDGGGRETQYF.